This entry lists 6 T cell receptor beta chains sequenced from one sample in a study of vaccination and CD4 T cells after COVID-19. Antigens for these TCRs are unknown. Treatment reported: approximately nine-day PBMC culture with coronavirus spike peptide pools or control peptides (ViraFEST assay). Cultured CD4+ T-cell DNA underwent Oncomine TCR Beta short-read sequencing. TCRdb reanalysed the PCR reads using MiXCR and keeps one entry per CDR3 protein. The sample lists tens of thousands of distinct CDR3 sequences, roughly two thirds occurring once. The source was CD4+ T cells from blood, cultured in vitro, collected after SARS-CoV-2 vaccination. These receptor sequences come from a human donor who received a COVID-19 vaccine.

CDR3 loop: CASSNSYPVSGNTIYF. The CDR3 DNA follows: TGTGCCAGCAGTAACTCCTATCCGGTCTCTGGAAACACCATATATTTT. This chain connects TRBV12-3 or TRBV12-4 to TRBJ1-3, with no clear D. Trimming left V 5 bases short and J 0 bases short, with 14 bases between. CDR3 length equals 16 residues.

The genes are TRBV11-2 and TRBJ1-6, with D maybe TRBD1 (6 bases). V was clipped by 2 bases and J by 6 bases, with 14 bases between them. Looked up from germline, CDR1 is SGHAT and CDR2 is FQNNGV. The CDR3 extends over 16 amino acids. In DNA, the CDR3 is TGTGCCAGCAGCTTAATCCGGGGGCGAGGTAATTCACCCCTCCACTTT. Translating it yields CASSLIRGRGNSPLHF.

This clonotype appeared once. V usage is TRBV7-2 and J usage is TRBJ2-3; perhaps TRBD1 as D (6 bases). There are 11 residues in the CDR3. Germline CDR1 and CDR2: SGHTA and FQGNSA. Trimming stripped 5 bases from V and 10 bases from J, with 10 bases between. The CDR3 region is CASSVQGSQYF. DNA of the CDR3: TGTGCCAGCAGCGTCCAGGGGTCGCAGTATTTT.

This clonotype was picked up a small number of times. The V gene is TRBV7-6, the J gene TRBJ1-6, with 10 bases that match TRBD1. The CDR3 length is 19 residues. V was clipped by 2 bases and J by 7 bases; unmatched bases: 14. Germline V lookup: CDR1 SGHVS, CDR2 FNYEAQ. In DNA, the CDR3 is TGTGCCAGCAGCTTACACCCCCTCACCGGGACAGGGGACAATTCACCCCTCCACTTT. Its translation: CASSLHPLTGTGDNSPLHF.

The chain uses TRBV10-3 and TRBJ1-1; 7 bases agree with TRBD1. V gave up 10 bases and J gave up 0 bases; unmatched junction bases: 11. The CDR3 is 15 residues long. From germline, CDR1 is ENHRY and CDR2 SYGVKD. CDR3 residues: CATNRGEAMNTEAFF. CDR3 sequence (DNA): TGTGCCACCAACAGGGGTGAGGCGATGAACACTGAAGCTTTCTTT.

The chain uses TRBV19 and TRBJ1-6, with 12 bases aligning to TRBD1. CDR1 and CDR2 (germline): LNHDA, SQIVND (reference sequence). Trimming cost V 6 bases and J 7 bases; bases outside gene matches: 1. The CDR3 is made up of 14 amino acids. CDR3 residues: CASRGQGANSPLHF. CDR3 nucleotide sequence: TGTGCCAGTAGGGGACAGGGGGCGAATTCACCCCTCCACTTT.